This T cell receptor beta chain was captured by sequencing in a study of cytomegalovirus exposure and HLA in healthy donors. The overall study: Samples from HLA-typed donors yielded about 85 million unique TCRs in an early data release. Study results and limitations: Reports showed the classifier diagnosing cytomegalovirus status with high specificity and sensitivity.

The PCR had 60 Vbeta and 13 Jbeta primers. The repertoire was sequenced with immunoSEQ multiplex PCR; TCRdb's copy has only in-frame clones and lacks some. The sample carries about 120,000 clones, approximately 67% recorded once. A note on this clone: The antigen is undetermined.

Germline lookup yields CDR1 MNHEY and CDR2 SVGAGI. Trimming took off 8 bases at V and 8 bases at J, with 13 bases between the two ends. The CDR3 is 12 amino acids. Input material: PBMCs. The genes are TRBV6-5 and TRBJ2-4; possible D gene TRBD1, 5 bases. The TCR sequence derives from a man aged 18 to 29 in good health and CMV-seronegative. In DNA form, the CDR3 reads TGTGCCAGCGGGCCAGGGAAGGACATTCAGTACTTC. It specifies CASGPGKDIQYF.